This T cell receptor beta chain was captured by sequencing in a study of T cell changes during pregnancy in multiple sclerosis. Clones were read by immunoSEQ multiplex PCR, and TCRdb kept only the in-frame ones, dropping some. Of around 57,000 clones listed, around 93% are singletons. The CDR3 is 14 amino acids. Looked up from germline, CDR1 is SNHLY and CDR2 is FYNNEI. J gave up 5 bases and V 7 bases, and 8 bases lay outside the gene matches. Only one count was recorded for this clone. The specimen comprised CD4+ T cells from peripheral blood mononuclear cells, sampled after pregnancy. The receptor's source is a female donor in good health, enrolled as a control in a pregnancy study. This sequence joins TRBV2 and TRBJ2-5; TRBD1 aligns across 9 bases. The DNA of the CDR3 is TGTGCCAGCATGGGACAGGGTTTATCCGAGACCCAGTACTTC. It codes for CASMGQGLSETQYF.